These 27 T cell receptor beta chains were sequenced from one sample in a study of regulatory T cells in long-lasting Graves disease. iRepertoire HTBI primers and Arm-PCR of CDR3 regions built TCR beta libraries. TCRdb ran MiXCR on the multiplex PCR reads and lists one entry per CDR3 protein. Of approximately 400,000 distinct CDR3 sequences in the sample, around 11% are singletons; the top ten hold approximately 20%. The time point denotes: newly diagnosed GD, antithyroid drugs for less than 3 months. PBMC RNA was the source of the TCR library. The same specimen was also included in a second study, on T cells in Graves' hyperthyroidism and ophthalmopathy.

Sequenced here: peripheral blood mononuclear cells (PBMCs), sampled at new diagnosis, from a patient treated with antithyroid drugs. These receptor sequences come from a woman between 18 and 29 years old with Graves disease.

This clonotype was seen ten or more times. CDR3 coding DNA: TGTGCCAGCAGTTACTCTGCGGGAGGGAGACTGAACACTGAAGCTTTCTTT. Its translation is CASSYSAGGRLNTEAFF. This chain joins TRBV6-2 or TRBV6-3 and TRBJ1-1; D ambiguous. The CDR3 is 17 amino acids. Germline assignment: CDR1 MNHEY and CDR2 SVGEGT. The V end lost 0 bases, the J end lost 0 bases, and 14 bases lay between the germline ends.

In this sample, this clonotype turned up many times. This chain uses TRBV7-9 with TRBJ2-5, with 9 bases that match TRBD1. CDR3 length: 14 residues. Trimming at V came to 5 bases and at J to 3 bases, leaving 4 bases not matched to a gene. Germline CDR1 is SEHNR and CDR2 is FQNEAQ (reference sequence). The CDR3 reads CASSMGQGKETQYF. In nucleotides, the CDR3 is TGTGCCAGCAGCATGGGACAGGGTAAAGAGACCCAGTACTTC.

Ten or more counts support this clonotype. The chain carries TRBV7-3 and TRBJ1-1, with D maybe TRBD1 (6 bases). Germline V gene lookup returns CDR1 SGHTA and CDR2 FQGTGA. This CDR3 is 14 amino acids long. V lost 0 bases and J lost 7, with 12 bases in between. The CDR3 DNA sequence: TGTGCCAGCAGCTTAACAGGGGGAACACTTGAAGCTTTCTTT. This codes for CASSLTGGTLEAFF.

CDR3 in amino acids: CASGSGRSGWLEDTQYF. CDR3 in DNA: TGTGCCAGCGGAAGCGGGAGGAGCGGGTGGTTGGAAGATACGCAGTATTTT. The genes are TRBV9 and TRBJ2-3; 9 bases are a match to TRBD2. The CDR3 is 17 residues long. The V and J ends lost 7 bases and 5 bases, in that order; junction bases with no gene match: 17. CDR1 is SGDLS and CDR2 is YYNGEE in the germline V gene. The whole variable domain, filled in from reference TRBV9 and TRBJ2-3, reads DSGVTQTPKHLITATGQRVTLRCSPRSGDLSVYWYQQSLDQGLQFLIQYYNGEERAKGNILERFSAQQFPDLHSELNLSSLELGDSALYFCASGSGRSGWLEDTQYFGPGTRLTVL.

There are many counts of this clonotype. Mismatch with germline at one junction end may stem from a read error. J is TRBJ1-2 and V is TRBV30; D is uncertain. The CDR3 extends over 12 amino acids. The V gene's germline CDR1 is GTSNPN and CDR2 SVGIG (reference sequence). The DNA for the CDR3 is TGTGCCTGGGACAAGTCTAACTATGGCTGCACCTTC. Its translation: CAWDKSNYGCTF.

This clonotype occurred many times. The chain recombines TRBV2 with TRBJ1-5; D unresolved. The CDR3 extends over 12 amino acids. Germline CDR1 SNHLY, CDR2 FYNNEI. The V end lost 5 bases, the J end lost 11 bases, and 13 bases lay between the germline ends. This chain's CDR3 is CASSPPARAQHF. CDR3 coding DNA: TGTGCCAGCAGTCCTCCTGCGAGGGCCCAGCATTTT.

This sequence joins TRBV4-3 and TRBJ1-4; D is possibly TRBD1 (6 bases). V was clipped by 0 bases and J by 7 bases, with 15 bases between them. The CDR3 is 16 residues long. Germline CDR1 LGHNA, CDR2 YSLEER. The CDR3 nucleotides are TGCGCCAGCAGCCAAGAGAGATCAGGACAGCTTGAAAAACTGTTTTTT. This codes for CASSQERSGQLEKLFF.

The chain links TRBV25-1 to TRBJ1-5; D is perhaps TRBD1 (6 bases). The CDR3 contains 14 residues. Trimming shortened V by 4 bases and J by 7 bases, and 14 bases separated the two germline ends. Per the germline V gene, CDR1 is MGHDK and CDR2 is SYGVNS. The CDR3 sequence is CASSGNRAGQPQHF. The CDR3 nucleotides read TGTGCCAGCAGTGGCAACAGGGCGGGGCAGCCCCAGCATTTT. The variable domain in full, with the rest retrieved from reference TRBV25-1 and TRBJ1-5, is EADIYQTPRYLVIGTGKKITLECSQTMGHDKMYWYQQDPGMELHLIHYSYGVNSTEKGDLSSESTVSRIRTEHFPLTLESARPSHTSQYLCASSGNRAGQPQHFGDGTRLSIL.

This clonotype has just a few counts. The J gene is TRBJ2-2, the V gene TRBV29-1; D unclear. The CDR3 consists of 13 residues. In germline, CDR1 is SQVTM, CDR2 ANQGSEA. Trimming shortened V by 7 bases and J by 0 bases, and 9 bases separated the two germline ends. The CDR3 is CSASFPNTGELFF. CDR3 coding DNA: TGCAGCGCCTCGTTTCCGAACACCGGGGAGCTGTTTTTT.

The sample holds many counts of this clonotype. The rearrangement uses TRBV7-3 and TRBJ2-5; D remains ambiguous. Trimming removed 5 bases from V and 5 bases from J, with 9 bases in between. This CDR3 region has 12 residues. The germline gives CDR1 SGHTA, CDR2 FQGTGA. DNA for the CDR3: TGTGCCAGCAGCCGGCTAGGGGAGACCCAGTACTTC. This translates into CASSRLGETQYF.

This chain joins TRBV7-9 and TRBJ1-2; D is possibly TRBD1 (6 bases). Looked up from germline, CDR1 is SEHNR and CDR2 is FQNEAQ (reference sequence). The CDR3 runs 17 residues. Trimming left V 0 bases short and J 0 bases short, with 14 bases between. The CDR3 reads CASSLAMGAASNYGYTF. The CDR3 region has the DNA TGTGCCAGCAGCTTAGCGATGGGGGCAGCTTCTAACTATGGCTACACCTTC.

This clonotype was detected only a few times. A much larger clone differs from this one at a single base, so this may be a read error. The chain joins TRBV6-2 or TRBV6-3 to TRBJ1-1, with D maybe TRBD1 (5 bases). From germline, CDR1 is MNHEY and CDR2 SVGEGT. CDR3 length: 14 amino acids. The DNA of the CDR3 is TGTGCCAGCAACACTCCGGGGCTCAACACTGAAGCTTCCTTT. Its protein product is CASNTPGLNTEASF.

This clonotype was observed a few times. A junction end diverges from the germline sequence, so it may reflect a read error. This CDR3 reads CAINSGLGSYNEQFF. CDR3 bases: TGTGCCATCAACTCGGGACTAGGCTCCTACAATGAACAGTTCTTC. V usage is TRBV10-3 and J usage is TRBJ2-1; 8 bases agree with TRBD2. This CDR3 has 15 amino acids. Germline CDR1 ENHRY, CDR2 SYGVKD.

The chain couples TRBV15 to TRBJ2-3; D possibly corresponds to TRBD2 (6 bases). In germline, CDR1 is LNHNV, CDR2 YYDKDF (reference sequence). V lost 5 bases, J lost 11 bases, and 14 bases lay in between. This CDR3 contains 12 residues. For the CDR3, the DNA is TGTGCCACCAGCGGACCTAGCGCGGAGCAGTATTTT. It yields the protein CATSGPSAEQYF.

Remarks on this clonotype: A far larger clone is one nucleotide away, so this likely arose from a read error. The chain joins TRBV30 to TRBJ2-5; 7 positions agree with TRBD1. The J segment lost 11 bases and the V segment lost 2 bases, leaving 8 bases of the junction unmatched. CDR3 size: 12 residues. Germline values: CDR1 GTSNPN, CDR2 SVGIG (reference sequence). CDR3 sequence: CAWSTGVNEQYF. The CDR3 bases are TGTGCCTGGAGTACAGGGGTGAATGAGCAGTACTTC.

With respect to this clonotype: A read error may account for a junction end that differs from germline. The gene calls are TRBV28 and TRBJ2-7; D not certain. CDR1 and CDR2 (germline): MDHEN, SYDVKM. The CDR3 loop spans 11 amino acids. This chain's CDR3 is CASRAEYGQYF. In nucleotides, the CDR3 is TGTGCCAGCAGAGCCGAATACGGGCAGTACTTC.

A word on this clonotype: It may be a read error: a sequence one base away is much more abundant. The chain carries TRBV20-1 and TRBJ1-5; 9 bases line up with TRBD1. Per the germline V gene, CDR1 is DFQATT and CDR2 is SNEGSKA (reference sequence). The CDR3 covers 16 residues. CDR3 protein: CSAWDREEWSNQPQRF. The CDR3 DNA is TGCAGTGCTTGGGACAGGGAGGAGTGGAGCAATCAGCCCCAGCGTTTT.

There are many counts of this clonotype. CDR3 amino acids: CASTRTSADTQYF. The CDR3 bases are TGTGCCAGCACACGGACTAGCGCAGATACGCAGTATTTT. The chain couples TRBV12-3 or TRBV12-4 to TRBJ2-3, with TRBD2 matching 9 bases. The CDR3 contains 13 residues. V dropped 7 bases and J dropped 4; count of bases not matched to a gene: 3.

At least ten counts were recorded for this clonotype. The CDR3 nucleotides are TGTGCCAGCAGTTTTCGCGTCAATACCGGGGAGCTGTTTTTT. Its protein product is CASSFRVNTGELFF. The V and J genes are TRBV12-3 or TRBV12-4 and TRBJ2-2; D is undetermined. This CDR3 has 14 residues. The V gene lost 3 bases and the J gene lost 5 bases, with 10 bases spanning the gap.

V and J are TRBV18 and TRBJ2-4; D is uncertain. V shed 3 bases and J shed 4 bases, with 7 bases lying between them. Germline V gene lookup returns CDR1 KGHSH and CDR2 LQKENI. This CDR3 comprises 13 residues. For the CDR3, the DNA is TGTGCCAGCTCACCGACACCAAAAAACATTCAGTACTTC. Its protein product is CASSPTPKNIQYF.

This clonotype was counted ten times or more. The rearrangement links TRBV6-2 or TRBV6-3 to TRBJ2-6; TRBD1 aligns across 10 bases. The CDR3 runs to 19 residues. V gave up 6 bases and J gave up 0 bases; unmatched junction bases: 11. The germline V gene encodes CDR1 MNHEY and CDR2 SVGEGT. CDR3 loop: CASRLTRTGGSSGANVLTF. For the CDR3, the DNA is TGTGCCAGCAGGCTAACGAGGACAGGGGGAAGCTCTGGGGCCAACGTCCTGACTTTC.

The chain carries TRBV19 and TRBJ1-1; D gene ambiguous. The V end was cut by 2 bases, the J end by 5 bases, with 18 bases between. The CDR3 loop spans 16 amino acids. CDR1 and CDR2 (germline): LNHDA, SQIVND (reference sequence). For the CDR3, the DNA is TGTGCCAGTAGTATAAAGCTTAGGACGTTTGGGACTGAAGCTTTCTTT. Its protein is CASSIKLRTFGTEAFF. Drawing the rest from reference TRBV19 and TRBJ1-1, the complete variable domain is DGGITQSPKYLFRKEGQNVTLSCEQNLNHDAMYWYRQDPGQGLRLIYYSQIVNDFQKGDIAEGYSVSREKKESFPLTVTSAQKNPTAFYLCASSIKLRTFGTEAFFGQGTRLTVV.

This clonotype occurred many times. CDR3 nucleotide sequence: TGCAGTGCTATGGGACCGACGAACACTGAAGCTTTCTTT. Translating gives CSAMGPTNTEAFF. This rearrangement joins TRBV20-1 to TRBJ1-1; tentative D call: TRBD1 (5 bases). The length of the CDR3 is 13 residues. Germline CDR1 DFQATT, CDR2 SNEGSKA (reference sequence). The germline V and J ends were trimmed by 4 bases and 1 base, with 10 bases remaining between them.

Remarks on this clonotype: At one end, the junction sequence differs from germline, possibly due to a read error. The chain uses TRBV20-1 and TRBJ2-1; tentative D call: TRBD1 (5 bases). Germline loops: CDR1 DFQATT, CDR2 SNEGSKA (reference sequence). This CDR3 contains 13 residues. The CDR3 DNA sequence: TGCGGTGCTAGGGGTTGGTCGAACAATGAGCAGTTCTTC. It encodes CGARGWSNNEQFF.

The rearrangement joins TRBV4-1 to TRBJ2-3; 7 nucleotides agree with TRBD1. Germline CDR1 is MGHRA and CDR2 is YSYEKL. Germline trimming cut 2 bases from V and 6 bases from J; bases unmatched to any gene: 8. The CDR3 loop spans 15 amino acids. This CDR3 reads CASSQTGTAVDTQYF. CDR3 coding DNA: TGCGCCAGCAGCCAAACTGGGACAGCCGTTGATACGCAGTATTTT.

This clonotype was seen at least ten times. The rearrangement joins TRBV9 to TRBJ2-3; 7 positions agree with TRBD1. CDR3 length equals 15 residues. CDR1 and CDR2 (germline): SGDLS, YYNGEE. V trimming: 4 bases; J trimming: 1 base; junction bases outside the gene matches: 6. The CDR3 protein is CASSSGGRGTDTQYF. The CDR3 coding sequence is TGTGCCAGCAGCTCAGGGGGTCGGGGCACAGATACGCAGTATTTT.

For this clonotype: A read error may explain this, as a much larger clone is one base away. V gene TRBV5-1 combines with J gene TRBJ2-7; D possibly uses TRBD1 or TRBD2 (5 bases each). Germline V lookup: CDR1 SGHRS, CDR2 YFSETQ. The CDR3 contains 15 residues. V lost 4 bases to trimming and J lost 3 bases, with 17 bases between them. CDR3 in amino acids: CASSMTGAGLYEQYF. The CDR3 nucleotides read TGCGCCAGCAGCATGACCGGGGCAGGACTCTACGAGCAGTACTTC.